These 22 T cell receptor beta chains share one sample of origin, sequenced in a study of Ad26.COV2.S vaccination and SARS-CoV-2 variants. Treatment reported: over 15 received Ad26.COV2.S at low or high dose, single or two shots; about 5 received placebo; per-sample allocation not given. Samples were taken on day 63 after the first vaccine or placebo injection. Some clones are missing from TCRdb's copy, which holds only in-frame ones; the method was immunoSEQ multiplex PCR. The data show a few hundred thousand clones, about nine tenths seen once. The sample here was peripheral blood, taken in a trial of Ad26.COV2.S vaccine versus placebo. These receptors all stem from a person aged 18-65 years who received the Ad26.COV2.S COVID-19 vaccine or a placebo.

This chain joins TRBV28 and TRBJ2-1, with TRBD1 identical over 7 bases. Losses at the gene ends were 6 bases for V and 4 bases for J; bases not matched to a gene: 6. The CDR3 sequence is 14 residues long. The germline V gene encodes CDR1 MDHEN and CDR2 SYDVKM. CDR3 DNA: TGTGCCAGCAGCTCCGGGACAGTATACAATGAGCAGTTCTTC. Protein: CASSSGTVYNEQFF.

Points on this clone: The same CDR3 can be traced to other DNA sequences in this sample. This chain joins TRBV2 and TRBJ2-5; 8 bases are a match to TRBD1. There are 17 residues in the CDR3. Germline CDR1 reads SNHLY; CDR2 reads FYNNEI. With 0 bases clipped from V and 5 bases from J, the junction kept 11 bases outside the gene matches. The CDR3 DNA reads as TGTGCCAGCAGTGAAGCTCCCGGACAGGGAGTGAGCGAGACCCAGTACTTC. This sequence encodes CASSEAPGQGVSETQYF. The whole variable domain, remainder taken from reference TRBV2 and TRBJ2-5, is EPEVTQTPSHQVTQMGQEVILRCVPISNHLYFYWYRQILGQKVEFLVSFYNNEISEKSEIFDDQFSVERPDGSNFTLKIRSTKLEDSAMYFCASSEAPGQGVSETQYFGPGTRLLVL.

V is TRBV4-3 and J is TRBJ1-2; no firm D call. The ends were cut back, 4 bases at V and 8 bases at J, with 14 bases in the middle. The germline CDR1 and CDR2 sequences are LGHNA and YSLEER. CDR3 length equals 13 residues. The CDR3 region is CASSPKAGLGYTF. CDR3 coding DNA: TGCGCCAGCAGCCCGAAGGCTGGGTTGGGCTACACCTTC.

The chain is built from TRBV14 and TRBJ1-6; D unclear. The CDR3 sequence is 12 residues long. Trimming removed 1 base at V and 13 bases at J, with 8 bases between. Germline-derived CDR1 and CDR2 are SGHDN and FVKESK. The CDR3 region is CASSQAVGPLHF. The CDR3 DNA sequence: TGTGCCAGCAGCCAAGCAGTCGGGCCCCTCCACTTT.

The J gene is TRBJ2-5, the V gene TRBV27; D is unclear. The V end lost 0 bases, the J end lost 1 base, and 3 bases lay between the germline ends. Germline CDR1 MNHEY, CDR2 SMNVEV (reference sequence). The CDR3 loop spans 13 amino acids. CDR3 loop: CASSLSGQETQYF. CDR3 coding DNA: TGTGCCAGCAGTTTATCGGGCCAAGAGACCCAGTACTTC.

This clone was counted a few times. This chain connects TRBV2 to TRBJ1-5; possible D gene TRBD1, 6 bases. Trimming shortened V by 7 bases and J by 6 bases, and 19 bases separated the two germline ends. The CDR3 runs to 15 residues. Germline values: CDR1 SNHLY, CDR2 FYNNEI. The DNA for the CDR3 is TGTGCCAGCAACTCGAGGGGGGTTTTTGCTCAGCCCCAGCATTTT. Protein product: CASNSRGVFAQPQHF.

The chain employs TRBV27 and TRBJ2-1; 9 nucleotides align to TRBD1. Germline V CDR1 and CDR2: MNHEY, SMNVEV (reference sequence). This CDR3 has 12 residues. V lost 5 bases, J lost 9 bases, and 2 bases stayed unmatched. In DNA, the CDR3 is TGTGCCAGCAGTATACAGGGGGCTGAGCAGTTCTTC. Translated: CASSIQGAEQFF.

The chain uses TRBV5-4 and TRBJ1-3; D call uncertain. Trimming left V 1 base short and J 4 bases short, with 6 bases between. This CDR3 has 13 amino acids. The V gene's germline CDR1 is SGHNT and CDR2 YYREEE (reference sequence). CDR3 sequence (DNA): TGTGCCAGCAGCTTGTATGGGGGAAACACCATATATTTT. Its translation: CASSLYGGNTIYF.

The CDR3, as DNA: TGTGCCAGCAGCGTAGCGGCAGACTATGGCTACACCTTC. Its protein is CASSVAADYGYTF. This rearrangement joins TRBV9 to TRBJ1-2; D unresolved. V lost 0 bases and J 3 bases, leaving 6 bases between the germline ends. CDR3 length: 13 amino acids. Looked up from germline, CDR1 is SGDLS and CDR2 is YYNGEE.

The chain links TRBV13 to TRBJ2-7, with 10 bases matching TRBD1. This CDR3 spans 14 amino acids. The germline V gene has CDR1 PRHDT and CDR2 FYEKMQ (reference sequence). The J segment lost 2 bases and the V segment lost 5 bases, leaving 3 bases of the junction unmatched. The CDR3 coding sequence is TGTGCCAGCAGCCACGGACAGGGGGCCTACGAGCAGTACTTC. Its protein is CASSHGQGAYEQYF.

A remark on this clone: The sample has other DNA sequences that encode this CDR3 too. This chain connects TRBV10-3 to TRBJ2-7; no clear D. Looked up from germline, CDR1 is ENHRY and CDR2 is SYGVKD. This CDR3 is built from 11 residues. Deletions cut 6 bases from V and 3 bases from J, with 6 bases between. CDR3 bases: TGTGCCATCAGCGAAAACTACGAGCAGTACTTC. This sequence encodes CAISENYEQYF.

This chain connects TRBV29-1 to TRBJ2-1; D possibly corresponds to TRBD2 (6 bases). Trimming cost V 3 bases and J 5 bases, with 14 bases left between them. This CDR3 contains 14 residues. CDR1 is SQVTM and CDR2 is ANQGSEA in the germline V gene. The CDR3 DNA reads TGCAGCGTTGATGGGGGGAAATTAGACAATGAGCAGTTCTTC. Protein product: CSVDGGKLDNEQFF.

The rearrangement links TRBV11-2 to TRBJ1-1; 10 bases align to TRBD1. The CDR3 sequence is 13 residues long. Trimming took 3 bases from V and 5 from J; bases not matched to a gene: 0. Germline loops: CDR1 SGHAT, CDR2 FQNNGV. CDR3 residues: CASSLGQGTEAFF. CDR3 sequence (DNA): TGTGCCAGCAGCTTGGGACAGGGGACTGAAGCTTTCTTT.

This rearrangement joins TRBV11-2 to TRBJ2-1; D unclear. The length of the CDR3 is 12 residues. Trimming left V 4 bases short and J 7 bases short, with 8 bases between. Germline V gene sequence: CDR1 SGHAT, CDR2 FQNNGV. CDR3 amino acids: CASSYTWNEQFF. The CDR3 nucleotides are TGTGCCAGCAGCTATACTTGGAATGAGCAGTTCTTC.

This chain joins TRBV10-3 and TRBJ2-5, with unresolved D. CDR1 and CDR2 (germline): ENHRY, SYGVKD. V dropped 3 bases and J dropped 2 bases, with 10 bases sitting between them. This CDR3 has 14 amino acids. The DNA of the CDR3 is TGTGCCATCAGTGAAGTGGGGTGGCAAGAGACCCAGTACTTC. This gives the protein CAISEVGWQETQYF.

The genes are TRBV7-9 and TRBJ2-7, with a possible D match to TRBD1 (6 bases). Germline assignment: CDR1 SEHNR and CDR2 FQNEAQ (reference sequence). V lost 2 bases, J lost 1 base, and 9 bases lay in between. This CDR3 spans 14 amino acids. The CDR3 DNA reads TGTGCCAGCAGCTTAAAGACAGGTTCCTACGAGCAGTACTTC. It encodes CASSLKTGSYEQYF.

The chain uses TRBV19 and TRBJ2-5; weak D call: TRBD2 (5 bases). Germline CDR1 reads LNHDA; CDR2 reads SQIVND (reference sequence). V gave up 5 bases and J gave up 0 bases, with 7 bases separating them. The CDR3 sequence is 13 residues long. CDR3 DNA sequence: TGTGCCAGTAGTGTGAGGGACCAAGAGACCCAGTACTTC. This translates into CASSVRDQETQYF.

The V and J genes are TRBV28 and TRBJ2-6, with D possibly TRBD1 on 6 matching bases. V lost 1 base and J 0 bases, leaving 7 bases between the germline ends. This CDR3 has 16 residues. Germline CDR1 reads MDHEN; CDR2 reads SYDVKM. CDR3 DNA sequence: TGTGCCAGCAGTTTATTGGACAGCTCTGGGGCCAACGTCCTGACTTTC. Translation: CASSLLDSSGANVLTF. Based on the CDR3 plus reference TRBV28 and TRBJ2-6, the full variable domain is DVKVTQSSRYLVKRTGEKVFLECVQDMDHENMFWYRQDPGLGLRLIYFSYDVKMKEKGDIPEGYSVSREKKERFSLILESASTNQTSMYLCASSLLDSSGANVLTFGAGSRLTVL.

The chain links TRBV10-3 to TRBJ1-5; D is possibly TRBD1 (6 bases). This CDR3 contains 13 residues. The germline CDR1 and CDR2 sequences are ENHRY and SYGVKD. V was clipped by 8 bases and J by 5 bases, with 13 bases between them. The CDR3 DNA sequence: TGTGCCATCGGTCAGGGGATCTATCAGCCCCAGCATTTT. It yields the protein CAIGQGIYQPQHF.

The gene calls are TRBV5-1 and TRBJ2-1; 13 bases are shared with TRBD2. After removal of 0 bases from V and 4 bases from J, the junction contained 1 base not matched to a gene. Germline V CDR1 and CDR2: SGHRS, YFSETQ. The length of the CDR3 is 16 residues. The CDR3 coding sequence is TGCGCCAGCAGCTTGGCGGGACTAGCGGGATACAATGAGCAGTTCTTC. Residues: CASSLAGLAGYNEQFF.

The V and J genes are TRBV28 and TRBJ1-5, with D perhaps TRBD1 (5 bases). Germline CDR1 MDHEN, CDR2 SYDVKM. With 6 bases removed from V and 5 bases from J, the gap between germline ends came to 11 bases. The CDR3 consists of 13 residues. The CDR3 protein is CASRGDYYQPQHF. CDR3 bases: TGTGCCAGCAGAGGGGACTACTATCAGCCCCAGCATTTT.

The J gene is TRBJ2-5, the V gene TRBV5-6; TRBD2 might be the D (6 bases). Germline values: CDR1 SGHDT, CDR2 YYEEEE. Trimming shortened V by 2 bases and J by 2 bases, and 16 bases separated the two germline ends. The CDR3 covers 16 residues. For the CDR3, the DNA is TGTGCCAGCAGCTTCTTCGTGAGGAGGGAGCAAGAGACCCAGTACTTC. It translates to CASSFFVRREQETQYF. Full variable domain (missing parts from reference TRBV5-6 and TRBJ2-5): DAGVTQSPTHLIKTRGQQVTLRCSPKSGHDTVSWYQQALGQGPQFIFQYYEEEERQRGNFPDRFSGHQFPNYSSELNVNALLLGDSALYLCASSFFVRREQETQYFGPGTRLLVL.